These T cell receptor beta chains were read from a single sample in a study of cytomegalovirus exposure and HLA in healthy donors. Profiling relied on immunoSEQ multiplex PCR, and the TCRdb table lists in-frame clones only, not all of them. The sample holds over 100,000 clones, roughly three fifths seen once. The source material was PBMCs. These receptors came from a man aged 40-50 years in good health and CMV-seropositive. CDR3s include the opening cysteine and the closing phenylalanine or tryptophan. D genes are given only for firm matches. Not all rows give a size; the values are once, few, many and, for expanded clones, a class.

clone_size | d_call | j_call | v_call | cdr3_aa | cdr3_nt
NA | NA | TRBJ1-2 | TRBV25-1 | CASSSGVIDGYTF | TGTGCCAGCAGTTCAGGGGTTATTGATGGCTACACCTTC
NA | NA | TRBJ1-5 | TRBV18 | CASSRLGESNQPQHF | TGTGCCAGCTCTCGCCTCGGGGAGAGCAATCAGCCCCAGCATTTT
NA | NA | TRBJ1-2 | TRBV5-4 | CASSLTDRVFYGYTF | TGTGCCAGCAGCTTAACAGACAGAGTTTTCTATGGCTACACCTTC
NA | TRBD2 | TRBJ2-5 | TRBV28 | CASSTPGTKKETQYF | TGTGCCAGCAGTACACCTGGGACTAAAAAAGAGACCCAGTACTTC
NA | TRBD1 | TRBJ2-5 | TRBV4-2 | CASSQDPAQGALETQYF | TGTGCCAGCAGCCAAGATCCGGCACAGGGGGCCTTGGAGACCCAGTACTTC
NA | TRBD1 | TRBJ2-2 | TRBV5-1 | CASSLQGANTGELFF | TGCGCCAGCAGCCTACAGGGGGCGAACACCGGGGAGCTGTTTTTT
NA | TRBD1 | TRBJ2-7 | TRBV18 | CASSAGQGFDEQYF | TGTGCCAGCTCGGCGGGACAGGGGTTCGACGAGCAGTACTTC
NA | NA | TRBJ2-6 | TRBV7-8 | CASRSRTALLSGANVLTF | TGTGCCAGCAGGAGTCGGACAGCTCTATTATCTGGGGCCAACGTCCTGACTTTC
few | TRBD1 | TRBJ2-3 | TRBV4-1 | CASSQDWTGATTDTQYF | TGCGCCAGCAGCCAAGATTGGACAGGGGCGACCACAGATACGCAGTATTTT
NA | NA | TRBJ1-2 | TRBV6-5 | CASSYGAGNYGYTF | TGTGCCAGCAGTTACGGGGCAGGGAACTATGGCTACACCTTC
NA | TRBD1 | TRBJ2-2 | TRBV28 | CASSVGQGATGELFF | TGTGCCAGCAGTGTAGGCCAGGGGGCTACCGGGGAGCTGTTTTTT
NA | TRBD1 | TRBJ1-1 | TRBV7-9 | CASSRQQGATEAFF | TGTGCCAGCAGCAGACAGCAGGGGGCAACTGAAGCTTTCTTT
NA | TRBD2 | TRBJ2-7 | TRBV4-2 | CASSQDLGLAGGPSSYEQYF | TGTGCCAGCAGCCAAGATCTCGGACTAGCGGGGGGCCCTAGCTCCTACGAGCAGTACTTC
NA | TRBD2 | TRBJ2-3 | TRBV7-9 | CASRQLAGGPGDTQYF | TGTGCCAGCAGACAACTAGCGGGGGGGCCTGGAGATACGCAGTATTTT
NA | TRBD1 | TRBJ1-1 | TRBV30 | CAWKPGTAEAFF | TGTGCCTGGAAGCCCGGGACAGCTGAAGCTTTCTTT
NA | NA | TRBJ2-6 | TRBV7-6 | CASSFGSSGANVLTF | TGTGCCAGCAGCTTCGGGAGCTCTGGGGCCAACGTCCTGACTTTC
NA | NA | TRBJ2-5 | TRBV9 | CASSQANQETQYF | TGTGCCAGCAGTCAGGCTAACCAAGAGACCCAGTACTTC
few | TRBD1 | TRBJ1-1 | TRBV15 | CATKGGGRVTEAFF | TGCGCCACCAAAGGAGGGGGCAGGGTCACTGAAGCTTTCTTT
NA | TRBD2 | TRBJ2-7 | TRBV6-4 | CASSDTGGVGEQYF | TGTGCCAGCAGTGACACGGGAGGGGTAGGAGAGCAGTACTTC
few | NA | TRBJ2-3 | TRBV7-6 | CASSLTVISGVTDTQYF | TGTGCCAGCAGCTTAACAGTTATTAGCGGTGTCACAGATACGCAGTATTTT
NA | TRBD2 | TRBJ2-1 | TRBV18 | CASSNYSGRSRNEQFF | TGTGCCAGCTCAAATTATAGCGGGAGGTCACGCAATGAGCAGTTCTTC
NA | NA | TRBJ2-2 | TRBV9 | CASSVEQGGTGELFF | TGTGCCAGCAGCGTAGAGCAGGGGGGCACCGGGGAGCTGTTTTTT
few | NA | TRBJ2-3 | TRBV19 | CASSISSDTQYF | TGTGCCAGTAGTATATCGTCAGATACGCAGTATTTT
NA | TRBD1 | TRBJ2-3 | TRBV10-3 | CAIKLRTGGTDTQYF | TGTGCCATCAAACTAAGGACAGGGGGCACAGATACGCAGTATTTT
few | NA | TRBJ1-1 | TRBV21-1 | CASSKDGRTGRTAFF | TGTGCCAGCAGCAAAGATGGGCGGACAGGCCGCACTGCTTTCTTT
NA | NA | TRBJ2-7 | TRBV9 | CASGSYEGAEQYF | TGTGCCAGCGGATCGTATGAGGGAGCCGAGCAGTACTTC